Presented here are 9 T cell receptor beta chains from one specimen sequenced in a study of blood T cell repertoires in COVID-19. Generated by immunoSEQ multiplex PCR, the TCRdb table keeps only in-frame clones and is missing some. Of approximately 230,000 clones in the sample, around 85% were seen once. The sequencing input was peripheral blood. The receptors originated from an elderly man with acute or convalescent COVID-19.

The chain links TRBV19 to TRBJ2-7; the match to TRBD1 covers 7 bases. The CDR3 is made up of 16 amino acids. CDR1 and CDR2 from the germline V gene are LNHDA and SQIVND (reference sequence). Trimming cost V 6 bases and J 1 base; bases outside gene matches: 12. The CDR3 DNA reads TGTGCCAGTAGGACCTCCGGGGCAGGGGGTTCCTACGAGCAGTACTTC. Its translation: CASRTSGAGGSYEQYF.

The rearrangement uses TRBV24-1 and TRBJ2-3; 14 bases map to TRBD2. There are 15 residues in the CDR3. Germline V gene data show CDR1 as KGHDR and CDR2 as SFDVKD. Trimming at V came to 10 bases and at J to 3 bases, leaving 5 bases not matched to a gene. This chain's CDR3 is CATGLAGGLTDTQYF. The DNA for the CDR3 is TGTGCCACTGGACTAGCGGGGGGCCTAACAGATACGCAGTATTTT.

The chain joins TRBV18 to TRBJ2-1; possibly TRBD2 for D (7 bases). Germline V gene sequence: CDR1 KGHSH, CDR2 LQKENI. Deletions cut 3 bases from V and 7 bases from J, with 13 bases between. CDR3 length: 14 amino acids. CDR3 loop: CASSPGGGSNEQFF. For the CDR3, the DNA is TGTGCCAGCTCACCTGGGGGGGGCTCGAATGAGCAGTTCTTC.

The rearrangement uses TRBV7-3 and TRBJ2-1, with 13 bases that match TRBD2. This CDR3 contains 15 residues. Germline V gene data show CDR1 as SGHTA and CDR2 as FQGTGA. Trimming at V came to 5 bases and at J to 5 bases, leaving 3 bases not matched to a gene. This chain's CDR3 is CASSKGLAGNNEQFF. CDR3 DNA sequence: TGTGCCAGCAGCAAGGGACTAGCGGGAAACAATGAGCAGTTCTTC.

The rearrangement uses TRBV5-1 and TRBJ1-1, with unresolved D. CDR3 size: 13 residues. The germline V and J ends were trimmed by 0 bases and 3 bases, with 6 bases remaining between them. Per germline, CDR1 SGHRS and CDR2 YFSETQ. CDR3 DNA sequence: TGCGCCAGCAGCTTGGCCGGGTACACTGAAGCTTTCTTT. It is translated as CASSLAGYTEAFF.

This clone was found a few times. The chain is built from TRBV19 and TRBJ2-7; TRBD1 is a possible D gene (7 bases). The V and J ends lost 5 bases and 0 bases respectively, with 17 bases between them. CDR1 and CDR2 from the germline V gene are LNHDA and SQIVND (reference sequence). This CDR3 has 16 amino acids. The CDR3 is CASSPQGGPFSYEQYF. CDR3 sequence (DNA): TGTGCCAGTAGTCCGCAGGGGGGACCCTTCTCCTACGAGCAGTACTTC.

The chain carries TRBV15 and TRBJ1-4; 8 positions match TRBD1. Per germline, CDR1 LNHNV and CDR2 YYDKDF (reference sequence). The CDR3 loop spans 15 amino acids. J was trimmed by 8 bases and V by 5 bases; bases with no gene match: 10. In nucleotides, the CDR3 is TGTGCCACCAGCCTCCTTGTGACAGGGGCGGAAAAACTGTTTTTT. Its translation: CATSLLVTGAEKLFF.

The gene calls are TRBV27 and TRBJ1-2; D is possibly TRBD1 (6 bases). Trimming left V 9 bases short and J 0 bases short, with 14 bases between. The germline CDR1 and CDR2 sequences are MNHEY and SMNVEV (reference sequence). This CDR3 has 14 residues. CDR3 sequence (DNA): TGTGCCAGTTCCTACAGGGCAACTAACTATGGCTACACCTTC. This translates into CASSYRATNYGYTF.

This clone was counted only a few times. The rearrangement links TRBV6-5 to TRBJ1-2; 7 bases fit TRBD1. This CDR3 contains 16 residues. The V gene end was trimmed by 4 bases and the J gene end by 7 bases; junction bases not matched to a gene: 15. Germline values: CDR1 MNHEY, CDR2 SVGAGI. The CDR3 is CASSFTSGGRSTGYTF. The DNA for the CDR3 is TGTGCCAGCAGTTTCACCTCAGGGGGACGCTCGACTGGCTACACCTTC.